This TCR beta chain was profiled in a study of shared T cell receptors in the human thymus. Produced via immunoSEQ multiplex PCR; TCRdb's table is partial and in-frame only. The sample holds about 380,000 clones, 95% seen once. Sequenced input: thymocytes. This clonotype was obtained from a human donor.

CDR3 protein: CASKGRGSEQYF. The CDR3 bases are TGTGCCAGTAAGGGCAGGGGTTCCGAGCAGTACTTC. The V and J genes are TRBV19 and TRBJ2-7, with TRBD1 as a possible D gene (6 bases). Germline CDR1 LNHDA, CDR2 SQIVND (reference sequence). V was trimmed by 7 bases and J by 6 bases, leaving 13 bases between them. This CDR3 comprises 12 residues.